This is a list of T cell receptor beta chains from one sample in a study of cytomegalovirus exposure and HLA in healthy donors. The data were produced by immunoSEQ multiplex PCR, yet TCRdb's version contains in-frame clones alone and is incomplete. The table lists approximately 300,000 clones, around 90% of them singletons, with about 1% in the top ten. The sequenced sample consisted of PBMCs. The origin of the receptors is a woman under 40 in good health and CMV-seropositive. CDR3s leave out the opening cysteine and the closing phenylalanine or tryptophan.

j_call v_call cdr3_aa
TRBJ2-7 TRBV28 ASGAGLAGVGEQY
TRBJ2-7 TRBV5-1 ASSLEQPHYEQY
TRBJ1-2 TRBV28 ASSPLLGQGTNYGYT
TRBJ1-2 TRBV11-2 ASSVGQGRGGYT
TRBJ1-2 TRBV28 ASSRGAVYGYT
TRBJ1-6 TRBV13 ASSLARELSYNSPLH
TRBJ1-5 TRBV9 ASSLRKAFNQPQH
TRBJ2-6 TRBV28 ASRSGTAFSGANVLT
TRBJ2-5 TRBV28 ASSPGGGQETQY
TRBJ1-2 TRBV5-6 ASSTDSLVLIYGYT
TRBJ2-7 TRBV25-1 ASRSSVEQY
TRBJ2-3 TRBV2 ARPGLAGLSTDTQY
TRBJ2-7 TRBV27 ASSPTQGFRGEQY
TRBJ2-7 TRBV5-4 ASSSSTEYYEQY
TRBJ1-2 TRBV5-8 ASSFLGGAYGYT
TRBJ1-5 TRBV27 ASSLDRGFQPQH
TRBJ1-5 TRBV28 AADQPQH
TRBJ2-3 TRBV6-4 ASSDSGDTQY
TRBJ1-2 TRBV7-8 ASSLAQGGYGYT
TRBJ2-7 TRBV7-3 ASSPTGTTSYEQY
TRBJ2-7 TRBV28 ATGDGESYEQY
TRBJ2-6 TRBV5-5 ASSLDHSGANVLT
TRBJ2-5 TRBV5-1 ASSLVVGGETQY
TRBJ2-2 TRBV4-3 ASSQRGTSGSWTGELF
TRBJ2-5 TRBV19 ASSATGGETQY
TRBJ2-2 TRBV4-2 ASSQDLEGADGELF
TRBJ1-2 TRBV7-3 ASSFGQRHYGYT
TRBJ2-3 TRBV14 ASSLTQGDTQY
TRBJ2-1 TRBV6-5 ASSYVAGGPQF
TRBJ2-7 TRBV6-1 ASSEGSLISYEQY
TRBJ2-1 TRBV6-5 ASSYEGLHNEQF
TRBJ1-5 TRBV27 ASSYNLDQPQH
TRBJ2-7 TRBV6-5 ASSYTTSNEQY
TRBJ2-7 TRBV9 ASSVVPQAYEQY
TRBJ1-2 TRBV7-8 ASSLGRDYGYT
TRBJ2-7 TRBV5-1 ASSLAPGLGLSEQY
TRBJ2-1 TRBV30 AWSDQYEQF
TRBJ2-7 TRBV2 ASSGGWTYEQY
TRBJ2-2 TRBV28 ASSLWDRNTGELF
TRBJ2-1 TRBV2 ASSEVRGGSEQF
TRBJ2-3 TRBV9 ASSVASADTQY
TRBJ1-5 TRBV2 ASSRDSQPQH
TRBJ2-1 TRBV4-2 ASRLNRDFSYNEQF
TRBJ1-1 TRBV5-4 ASSLGRGLIEAF